Below, one T cell receptor (beta chain) is given with its context. This CDR3 is built from 13 residues. Germline V gene sequence: CDR1 MNHEY, CDR2 SVGAGI. V shed 7 bases, J shed 9 bases, and the junction held 10 bases outside the gene matches. The sample is drawn from a study of cytomegalovirus exposure and HLA in healthy donors. The PCR used 60 Vbeta and 13 Jbeta primers. TCRdb keeps only in-frame clones here, not all; method: immunoSEQ multiplex PCR. The sample includes 63,000 or so clones, roughly 78% of them seen just once. Specimen: PBMCs. The gene calls are TRBV6-5 and TRBJ2-3; 7 positions match TRBD2. The TCR originated in a woman between 25 and 40 years old in good health and CMV-seronegative. The CDR3 coding sequence is TGTGCCAGCACCCCCCCGGGGGGAGCAACGCAGTATTTT. Protein: CASTPPGGATQYF.